The present entry profiles one TCR beta chain with its context. Its antigen specificity is not known. The record has no base qualities; no much larger clone is one base away. Each collaborating institution followed its own protocols to collect whole blood in K2EDTA tubes. For TCRbeta analysis, collaborators shipped samples as frozen whole blood, isolated PBMCs, or DNA extracted from either of those sample types. This sample is drawn from a study of blood T cell repertoires in COVID-19 (dated by TCRdb to 2019 to 2021). Background on the whole study: Samples covering the acute and convalescent phases of COVID-19 were provided by collaborators in the United States, Italy and Spain. The samples were drawn from two sources: the first 160 participants of the ongoing ImmuneRACE study, and 1,000 to 1,500 subjects contributed by 6 global collaborators. A freely available public database, intended as a resource for researchers studying the immune response to SARS-CoV-2, is where the repertoires were released. Deeply sampled blood TCRbeta repertoires from subjects exposed to, actively infected with, or recovered from COVID-19 were included in the dataset. The sample metadata nearly always contained a de-identified subject ID, COVID-19 status, age in years and sex. Where available, HLA class I and class II types were taken from metadata supplied by the sample provider and were not determined by assay-based typing. The material from the prospective study consisted of cDNA or gDNA derived from T cells, B-cell-depleted T cells, or PBMCs.

Overall study outcomes, separate from this receptor: The quantity of clinical and demographic metadata differed by source and by participant and was supplied without curation.

The immunoSEQ Assay, a bias-controlled multiplex PCR, was used to amplify TCRbeta CDR3 regions from genomic DNA. The authors' analysis ran thus. The number of nucleated cells in each sample was estimated from the amplification of reference gene primers within the assay. To quantify the absolute abundance of each unique TCRbeta CDR3 rearrangement, sequence reads were collapsed and filtered. For each sample, productive Simpson clonality was calculated as the square root of Simpson's diversity index over productive rearrangements. TCRdb stores this immuneACCESS table with in-frame sequences only. Part of the clones is absent; in the studies checked, under half of the shortfall reflects unresolved V genes, and no reason is known for the rest. V, J and clone size are taken as reported in that table, and D and trimming were inferred from the DNA itself. The sample records around 230,000 clones, about 80% of which are singletons. The top ten clonotypes cover about 2.3% of the sample.

The TCR comes from a woman aged 35 to 49 with active or convalescent COVID-19. Sequencing used peripheral blood.

The nucleotides are TGCGCCAGCAGCTTGGACACGGACAGGGCAGGCTCTGGGGCCAACGTCCTGACTTTC. It specifies CASSLDTDRAGSGANVLTF. This receptor chain uses TRBV5-1 and TRBJ2-6; 8 nucleotides in the junction match TRBD1. Counted from cysteine to phenylalanine, this CDR3 has 19 amino acids. Only CDR3 DNA is held: 57 bases, read in frame from base 1. The germline V gene sets CDR1 to SGHRS and CDR2 to YFSETQ. V trim: 0 bases; J trim: 0 bases; unmatched bases: 8.